This T cell receptor beta chain is from a study of control samples from healthy donors and cancer patients. Only in-frame clones appear in the TCRdb table, and some are missing; sequencing was by immunoSEQ multiplex PCR. The table lists over 150,000 clones, around 90% of them singletons. The germline V gene has CDR1 SEHNR and CDR2 FQNEAQ (reference sequence). CDR3 length: 16 residues. V lost 0 bases to trimming and J lost 3 bases, with 14 bases between them. The clonotype originates from a woman between 35 and 50 years old in good health. The chain combines TRBV7-9 with TRBJ1-2; TRBD1 might be the D (5 bases). The source material was blood. Here the CDR3 DNA reads TGTGCCAGCAGCTTAGCGGGTTGGGTGACAGACTATGGCTACACCTTC. Its protein is CASSLAGWVTDYGYTF.